This TCR beta chain emerged from a study of blood T cell repertoires in COVID-19. V gave up 0 bases and J gave up 3 bases, with 4 bases separating them. CDR1 is SGDLS, CDR2 YYNGEE, per germline. This CDR3 has 13 amino acids. TCRdb keeps only in-frame clones here, not all; method: immunoSEQ multiplex PCR. The sample holds roughly 120,000 clones, approximately 80% seen once. Sequenced input: peripheral blood. This clonotype was obtained from a man aged 50-60 years with acute or convalescent COVID-19. The rearrangement joins TRBV9 to TRBJ2-1; D not resolved. The chain's CDR3 is CASSVGVYNEQFF. DNA of the CDR3: TGTGCCAGCAGCGTAGGAGTCTACAATGAGCAGTTCTTC.